This T cell receptor beta chain was retrieved from a study of a mutant IDH1 vaccine in newly diagnosed glioma. Study context: Pretreatment consisted of radiotherapy, temozolomide, or both, with most receiving both. Regarding the study as a whole: Top-clonotype changes in peripheral T cells seemed unrelated to pseudoprogression.

Time point reported: week 23, last vaccination. Alongside topical imiquimod, each dose of vaccine comprised 300 ug of mutant IDH1 20-mer peptide. CDR3 size: 16 residues. Germline trimming cut 5 bases from V and 3 bases from J; bases unmatched to any gene: 9. Germline loops: CDR1 SEHNR, CDR2 FQNEAQ (reference sequence). About this clone itself: Its antigen is as yet unknown.

Clones were sequenced by immunoSEQ multiplex PCR, and TCRdb holds only the in-frame ones, with some missing. The table records under 50,000 clones, less than 95% of them present only once. V and J are TRBV7-9 and TRBJ2-2; TRBD1 matches 7 bases. Sequencing was performed on PBMCs, taken from a glioma patient whose treatment included an IDH1 peptide vaccine. The sequence came from a man in his forties or fifties with glioma. The CDR3 DNA is TGTGCCAGCAGCCAAGGGGGCCCATGGGACACCGGGGAGCTGTTTTTT. Translation gives CASSQGGPWDTGELFF.